The T cell receptor (beta chain) under discussion was sequenced for a study of spatial heterogeneity in lung cancer. Across the whole study: There were, on average, more than nine raw-read appearances for each unique TCR and UMI combination. Study-wide findings and caveats: The authors estimated that 5.5% to 9% of tumor T cells were covered for alpha chains and approximately 13% for beta chains. How many expanded intratumoral alpha and beta TCRs were present tracked the tumor mutation count, which was a count of nonsynonymous mutations.

Notes on this clonotype: Its antigen is undetermined.

Documented time point: sample taken at primary tumor resection. More than 70 TRACERx patients with early, untreated non-small cell lung cancer donated samples. Unique molecular identifiers, one per molecule, were present on every TCR cDNA molecule. TCRdb used MiXCR to reprocess the 5' RACE reads, holding one entry per CDR3 protein. The sample includes about 4,900 distinct CDR3 sequences, about 23% seen only once; the top ten take approximately 9.4%. This CDR3 has 16 amino acids. The J segment lost 5 bases and the V segment lost 4 bases, leaving 7 bases of the junction unmatched. The receptor was derived from a male donor with early-stage non-small cell lung cancer. The sequenced sample was lung tumor tissue, obtained at surgery. The genes are TRBV12-3 or TRBV12-4 and TRBJ2-5, with 13 bases fitting TRBD2. In DNA, the CDR3 is TGTGCCAGCAGTTGGGACGGGACTAGCGGGGCGGAGACCCAGTACTTC. Translation: CASSWDGTSGAETQYF.